Following are 25 T cell receptor beta chains from one sample sequenced in a study of identical twins. TCRdb reprocessed the 5' RACE reads with MiXCR, giving one entry per CDR3 protein. Among nearly 650,000 distinct CDR3 sequences listed, about 7.6% were seen once. The same data also contributed to another study, on yellow fever vaccine responses in identical twins.

The specimen was PBMCs. These receptors all come from a woman aged 18-29 years in good health.

This clonotype was counted ten times or more. The rearrangement links TRBV5-1 to TRBJ2-1; the match to TRBD1 covers 8 bases. Trimming cost V 0 bases and J 4 bases; bases outside gene matches: 3. The CDR3 extends over 15 amino acids. Germline-derived CDR1 and CDR2 are SGHRS and YFSETQ. CDR3 nucleotide sequence: TGCGCCAGCAGCTTGGAGGGACAGGTGTACAATGAGCAGTTCTTC. Protein: CASSLEGQVYNEQFF.

The chain has TRBV4-1 and TRBJ2-1; unclear D gene. V was clipped by 0 bases and J by 5 bases, with 5 bases between them. This CDR3 has 13 residues. Germline lookup yields CDR1 MGHRA and CDR2 YSYEKL. The CDR3 is CASSQDWDNEQFF. Here the CDR3 DNA reads TGCGCCAGCAGCCAAGATTGGGACAATGAGCAGTTCTTC.

V is TRBV15 and J is TRBJ2-1; 9 bases line up with TRBD2. Trimming cost V 0 bases and J 0 bases; bases outside gene matches: 9. Germline-derived CDR1 and CDR2 are LNHNV and YYDKDF (reference sequence). The CDR3 sequence is 19 residues long. CDR3 loop: CATSRDRGAGGSSYNEQFF. The CDR3 DNA sequence: TGTGCCACCAGCAGAGATCGAGGAGCGGGGGGTAGCTCCTACAATGAGCAGTTCTTC.

This clonotype was picked up a small number of times. This rearrangement joins TRBV27 to TRBJ2-7; TRBD1 agrees at 8 bases. V was clipped by 6 bases and J by 5 bases; unmatched bases: 9. In germline, CDR1 is MNHEY, CDR2 SMNVEV (reference sequence). The CDR3 extends over 14 amino acids. The CDR3 loop is CASRRQGASDEQYF. The CDR3 DNA reads TGTGCCAGCAGAAGGCAGGGGGCAAGCGACGAGCAGTACTTC.

The rearrangement uses TRBV10-3 and TRBJ2-5; 7 bases match TRBD2. Germline assignment: CDR1 ENHRY and CDR2 SYGVKD. There are 14 residues in the CDR3. The ends lost 6 bases at V and 5 bases at J; junction bases unmatched: 9. The CDR3 DNA is TGTGCCATCAGAGTCTGGCGGGAGTGGGAGACCCAGTACTTC. Residues: CAIRVWREWETQYF.

In its sample, this clonotype was seen a few times. CDR3 loop: CAISDFTGTGGAVPSDTQYF. Here the CDR3 DNA reads TGTGCCATCAGTGACTTTACCGGGACAGGGGGCGCGGTTCCCTCAGATACGCAGTATTTT. The V call is TRBV10-3, the J call TRBJ2-3, with 12 bases identical to TRBD1. The germline CDR1 and CDR2 sequences are ENHRY and SYGVKD. This CDR3 has 20 residues. V gave up 3 bases and J gave up 4 bases; unmatched junction bases: 17.

This clonotype was counted only a few times. This chain uses TRBV5-1 with TRBJ2-1, with 8 bases fitting TRBD2. This CDR3 has 15 residues. CDR1 is SGHRS, CDR2 YFSETQ, per germline. J was trimmed by 3 bases and V by 0 bases; bases with no gene match: 2. As DNA, the CDR3 is TGCGCCAGCAGCTTGGATAGCGGGAACTACAATGAGCAGTTCTTC. Its protein product is CASSLDSGNYNEQFF.

This clonotype was recorded at least ten times. The rearrangement joins TRBV5-6 to TRBJ2-3; possible D gene TRBD2, 5 bases. Germline lookup yields CDR1 SGHDT and CDR2 YYEEEE. CDR3 size: 14 residues. V lost 3 bases and J lost 6, with 14 bases in between. The CDR3 here is CASSYGRGVDTQYF. CDR3 nucleotide sequence: TGTGCCAGCAGCTATGGACGGGGTGTGGATACGCAGTATTTT.

This clonotype was counted many times. J is TRBJ1-5 and V is TRBV12-3 or TRBV12-4; 8 nucleotides agree with TRBD1. The V segment lost 5 bases and the J segment 4 bases; nucleotides outside the gene matches: 4. The CDR3 totals 14 residues. In DNA form, the CDR3 reads TGTGCCAGCAGTGGGACAGGTGGGAATCAGCCCCAGCATTTT. Protein product: CASSGTGGNQPQHF.

This chain links TRBV28 with TRBJ2-3; D is uncertain. V lost 7 bases and J lost 4, with 9 bases in between. This CDR3 region has 12 residues. Germline V CDR1 and CDR2: MDHEN, SYDVKM. CDR3 nucleotide sequence: TGTGCCAGCACCGAATCCCCAGATACGCAGTATTTT. Amino acid sequence: CASTESPDTQYF.

V usage is TRBV11-2 and J usage is TRBJ2-1; D possibly corresponds to TRBD2 (5 bases). There are 16 residues in the CDR3. Germline assignment: CDR1 SGHAT and CDR2 FQNNGV. Trimming took 4 bases from V and 6 from J, leaving 19 bases between them. CDR3 protein: CASSSRLRNGVNEQFF. The CDR3 DNA sequence: TGTGCCAGCAGCTCCCGACTCCGGAACGGGGTCAATGAGCAGTTCTTC.

This clonotype was found a few times. This may arise from a read error, as a much more abundant clone is one base away. V is TRBV11-2 and J is TRBJ2-3; 7 positions agree with TRBD2. From germline, CDR1 is SGHAT and CDR2 FQNNGV. CDR3 length equals 15 residues. J was trimmed by 1 base and V by 1 base; bases with no gene match: 2. CDR3 coding DNA: TGTGCCAGCAGCTTAGGGACTAGGGGCACAGATACGCAGTATTTT. Its protein is CASSLGTRGTDTQYF.

This clonotype appeared many times. This sequence joins TRBV24-1 and TRBJ2-3; 9 nucleotides line up with TRBD1. The CDR3 loop spans 17 amino acids. The junction had 10 bases not matched to a gene; V was cut back by 7 bases and J by 0 bases. The V gene's germline CDR1 is KGHDR and CDR2 SFDVKD. CDR3 DNA sequence: TGTGCCACCAGCCGGGACAGGGTCTCCCTTAGCACAGATACGCAGTATTTT. Translating gives CATSRDRVSLSTDTQYF.

The chain combines TRBV7-9 with TRBJ1-2; D not certain. This CDR3 has 13 residues. Germline CDR1 is SEHNR and CDR2 is FQNEAQ (reference sequence). Trimming left V 2 bases short and J 5 bases short, with 9 bases between. CDR3: CASSLRAGYGYTF. Written as DNA, the CDR3 is TGTGCCAGCAGCTTACGGGCTGGGTATGGCTACACCTTC.

The chain carries TRBV10-3 and TRBJ2-7; 10 bases line up with TRBD2. This CDR3 comprises 11 residues. Germline CDR1 ENHRY, CDR2 SYGVKD. J gave up 6 bases and V 11 bases, and 4 bases lay outside the gene matches. The CDR3 nucleotides read TGTGCCTCTAGCGGGAGTGCCGAGCAGTACTTC. It translates to CASSGSAEQYF.

This clonotype was observed a few times. Here the CDR3 reads CASSYSMGSAIYF. CDR3 sequence (DNA): TGTGCCAGCAGTTACTCGATGGGGTCAGCCATATATTTT. The chain joins TRBV6-5 to TRBJ1-3; D remains ambiguous. In germline, CDR1 is MNHEY, CDR2 SVGAGI. The V end was cut by 0 bases, the J end by 11 bases, with 11 bases between. This CDR3 is built from 13 residues.

This clonotype was seen many times. The V call is TRBV7-6, the J call TRBJ2-3; no clear D gene. Germline V lookup: CDR1 SGHVS, CDR2 FNYEAQ. Trimming removed 1 base at V and 0 bases at J, with 14 bases between. The CDR3 has 17 amino acids. Here the CDR3 DNA reads TGTGCCAGCAGCTTAGTCCTGGGCCTCCAGAGCACAGATACGCAGTATTTT. It yields the protein CASSLVLGLQSTDTQYF.

This clonotype was seen ten or more times. The chain combines TRBV4-1 with TRBJ1-5; TRBD1 matches at 7 bases. Germline V gene lookup returns CDR1 MGHRA and CDR2 YSYEKL. There are 16 residues in the CDR3. V gave up 1 base and J gave up 5 bases; unmatched junction bases: 8. CDR3 protein: CASSQAPTGAYQPQHF. The CDR3 DNA reads TGCGCCAGCAGCCAAGCCCCTACAGGGGCCTATCAGCCCCAGCATTTT.

This clonotype has a count of ten or more. The chain has TRBV29-1 and TRBJ2-1, with 10 bases fitting TRBD2. V shed 8 bases, J shed 8 bases, and the junction held 15 bases outside the gene matches. Germline CDR1 reads SQVTM; CDR2 reads ANQGSEA. The CDR3 length is 15 residues. CDR3 in DNA: TGCAGCCCTCTGACCAGCGGGGGGGATGGCTATGAGCAGTTCTTC. The encoded protein is CSPLTSGGDGYEQFF.

Ten or more counts support this clonotype. The chain couples TRBV12-3 or TRBV12-4 to TRBJ1-4, with TRBD1 as a possible D gene (5 bases). V was cut by 1 base and J by 7 bases, with 16 bases left in between. This CDR3 is 16 amino acids long. Here the CDR3 reads CASSLEYAGSGEKLFF. In DNA form, the CDR3 reads TGTGCCAGCAGTTTAGAGTATGCAGGGTCTGGTGAAAAACTGTTTTTT.

This clonotype showed up just a few times. V usage is TRBV20-1 and J usage is TRBJ1-6, with D unresolved. Trimming took off 5 bases at V and 6 bases at J, with 20 bases between the two ends. CDR1 DFQATT and CDR2 SNEGSKA come from the germline V gene (reference sequence). This CDR3 has 16 residues. The CDR3 DNA is TGCAGTGCTGGGTACAGCGGCCGCGGGGTTAATTCACCCCTCCACTTT. Its translation is CSAGYSGRGVNSPLHF.

The V call is TRBV10-3, the J call TRBJ2-7; D is unresolved. Trimming stripped 3 bases from V and 0 bases from J, with 9 bases between. The germline CDR1 and CDR2 sequences are ENHRY and SYGVKD. The CDR3 runs to 14 residues. The CDR3 DNA is TGTGCCATCAGTGATCGGTCAGACTCCTACGAGCAGTACTTC. Protein sequence: CAISDRSDSYEQYF.

In this sample, this clonotype turned up a few times. The rearrangement joins TRBV24-1 to TRBJ2-5; TRBD1 matches at 8 bases. V trimming: 3 bases; J trimming: 0 bases; junction bases outside the gene matches: 2. CDR3 length equals 15 residues. Germline V gene lookup returns CDR1 KGHDR and CDR2 SFDVKD. This chain's CDR3 is CATSDPGQDQETQYF. CDR3 in DNA: TGTGCCACCAGTGATCCGGGACAGGACCAAGAGACCCAGTACTTC.

This clonotype was seen ten or more times. DNA of the CDR3: TGTGCCAGCAGCCAAGAAGGGTTTACCGAGGATACGCAGTATTTT. As protein: CASSQEGFTEDTQYF. This chain links TRBV3-1 with TRBJ2-3, with no clear D. The CDR3 covers 15 residues. V lost 0 bases and J 6 bases, leaving 13 bases between the germline ends. CDR1 is LGHDT, CDR2 YNNKEL, per germline (reference sequence).

This clonotype occurred many times. The rearrangement links TRBV12-3 or TRBV12-4 to TRBJ2-2, with no clear D. Trimming left V 5 bases short and J 5 bases short, with 12 bases between. The length of the CDR3 is 14 residues. The CDR3 loop is CASSLIIRTGELFF. The CDR3 DNA follows: TGTGCCAGCAGTCTTATCATTCGAACCGGGGAGCTGTTTTTT.